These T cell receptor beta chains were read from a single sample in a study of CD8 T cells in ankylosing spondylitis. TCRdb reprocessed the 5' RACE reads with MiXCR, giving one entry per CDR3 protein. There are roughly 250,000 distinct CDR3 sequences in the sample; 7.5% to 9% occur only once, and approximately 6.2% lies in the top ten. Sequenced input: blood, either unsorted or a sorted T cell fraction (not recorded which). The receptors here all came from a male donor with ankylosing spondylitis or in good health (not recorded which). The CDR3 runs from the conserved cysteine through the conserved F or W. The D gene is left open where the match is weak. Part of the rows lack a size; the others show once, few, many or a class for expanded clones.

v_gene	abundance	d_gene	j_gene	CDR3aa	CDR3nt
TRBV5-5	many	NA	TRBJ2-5	CASSFYGGRETQYF	TGTGCCAGCAGCTTTTACGGGGGAAGAGAGACCCAGTACTTC
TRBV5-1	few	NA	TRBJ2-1	CASSLARRTSYNEQFF	TGCGCCAGCAGCTTGGCCCGGCGGACTTCCTACAATGAGCAGTTCTTC
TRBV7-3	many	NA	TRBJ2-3	CASSLMVGEGTDTQYF	TGTGCCAGCAGCTTAATGGTGGGGGAAGGCACAGATACGCAGTATTTT
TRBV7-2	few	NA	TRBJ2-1	CASSSSGRVSYNEQFF	TGTGCCAGCAGCTCTTCGGGGCGCGTCAGCTACAATGAGCAGTTCTTC
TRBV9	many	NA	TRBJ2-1	CASSVARTQNNEQFF	TGTGCCAGCAGCGTAGCCAGGACCCAGAACAATGAGCAGTTCTTC
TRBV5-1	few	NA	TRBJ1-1	CASSPGPTIINTEAFF	TGCGCCAGCAGCCCGGGGCCCACCATTATAAACACTGAAGCTTTCTTT
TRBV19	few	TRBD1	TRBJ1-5	CASSGDRAGNQPQHF	TGTGCCAGTAGTGGAGACAGGGCGGGCAATCAGCCCCAGCATTTT
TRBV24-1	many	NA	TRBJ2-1	CATSERDIRLADEQFF	TGTGCCACCAGTGAACGGGACATCCGACTTGCGGATGAGCAGTTCTTC
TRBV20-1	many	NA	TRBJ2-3	CSARDWRSGRADTQYF	TGCAGTGCTAGAGATTGGAGGAGCGGTCGGGCAGATACGCAGTATTTT
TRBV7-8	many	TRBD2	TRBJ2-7	CASSLEASGEPYEQYF	TGTGCCAGCAGCTTAGAGGCTAGCGGGGAGCCCTACGAGCAGTACTTC
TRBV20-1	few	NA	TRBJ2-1	CSASLSRFSNEQFF	TGCAGTGCTAGTCTTAGTCGGTTTAGCAATGAGCAGTTCTTC
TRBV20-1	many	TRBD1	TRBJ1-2	CSAYHRGLGYGYTF	TGCAGTGCTTATCACAGGGGGTTGGGCTATGGCTACACCTTC
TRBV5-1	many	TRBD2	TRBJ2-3	CASGPTSGSTDTQYF	TGCGCCAGCGGCCCGACTAGCGGGAGCACAGATACGCAGTATTTT
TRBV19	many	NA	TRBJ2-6	CASSIDLFGSLWANVLTF	TGTGCCAGTAGTATAGATCTATTTGGTTCCCTCTGGGCCAACGTCCTGACTTTC
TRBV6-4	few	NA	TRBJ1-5	CAINGGGNQPQHF	TGTGCTATAAACGGGGGCGGCAATCAGCCCCAGCATTTT
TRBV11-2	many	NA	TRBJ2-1	CASSLVGRVSYDTYNEQFF	TGTGCCAGCAGCTTAGTGGGCAGGGTAAGCTACGATACCTACAATGAGCAGTTCTTC
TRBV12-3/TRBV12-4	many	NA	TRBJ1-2	CASTIAGTYGYTF	TGTGCCAGCACCATCGCGGGAACCTATGGCTACACCTTC
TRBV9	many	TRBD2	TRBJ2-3	CASTRLADTDTQYF	TGTGCCAGCACCCGGCTAGCGGACACAGATACGCAGTATTTT
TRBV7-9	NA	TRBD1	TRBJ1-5	CASSLGGRGDQPQHF	TGTGCCAGCAGCCTCGGTGGCAGGGGGGATCAGCCCCAGCATTTT
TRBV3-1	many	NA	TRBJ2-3	CASSQRAGSADTQYF	TGTGCCAGCAGCCAACGGGCAGGGTCAGCAGATACGCAGTATTTT